This note documents a single T cell receptor beta chain sequence. Germline V CDR1 and CDR2: SGHRS, YFSETQ. V was cut by 4 bases and J by 4 bases, with 15 bases left in between. This CDR3 is built from 16 residues. The data were taken from a study of blood T cell repertoires in COVID-19. Across the study: Samples taken during acute and convalescent COVID-19 were collected in the United States, Italy and Spain. In each case, the material was cDNA or gDNA derived from T cells, B-cell-depleted T cells, or PBMCs.

Original processing notes: Cell counts per sample came from amplifying reference gene primers. TCRdb's table, derived via immunoSEQ multiplex PCR, lists solely in-frame clones and lacks some. The V and J calls and clone size are taken from that table; D and trimming were inferred from the DNA. Of approximately 260,000 clones in the sample, 75% to 90% are singletons; the top ten hold 2.2%. This chain joins TRBV5-1 and TRBJ1-6; possible D gene TRBD1, 6 bases. The origin of this receptor is a man aged 50 to 59 with acute or convalescent COVID-19. The specimen was peripheral blood. The CDR3 is CASSRGQQRYNSPLHF. As DNA, the CDR3 is TGCGCCAGCAGCCGTGGACAGCAAAGATATAATTCACCCCTCCACTTT. The full variable domain, its missing parts supplied by reference TRBV5-1 and TRBJ1-6, is KAGVTQTPRYLIKTRGQQVTLSCSPISGHRSVSWYQQTPGQGLQFLFEYFSETQRNKGNFPGRFSGRQFSNSRSEMNVSTLELGDSALYLCASSRGQQRYNSPLHFGNGTRLTVT.